This TCR beta chain was sequenced in a study of blood T cell repertoires in COVID-19. The CDR3 spans 14 residues. Trimming took 0 bases from V and 3 from J, leaving 6 bases between them. Germline loops: CDR1 KGHDR, CDR2 SFDVKD. Regarding this clone: Additional DNA sequences in this sample encode the identical CDR3.

Assay: immunoSEQ multiplex PCR; the TCRdb copy retains only in-frame clones and omits some. This table holds about 300,000 clones, about nine tenths found once. Assignments of participants to cohorts depended upon their own reported clinical history. The study counted Cohort 3 donors as recovered given two negative PCRs, clearance, or symptom resolution. The sequenced sample was PBMCs or T cells enriched from blood (not recorded which). This chain connects TRBV24-1 to TRBJ2-3; tentative D call: TRBD2 (5 bases). The clonotype comes from a man younger than 45 who had recovered from COVID-19. The chain's CDR3 is CATSDLRGTDTQYF. For the CDR3, the DNA is TGTGCCACCAGTGATTTGCGGGGAACAGATACGCAGTATTTT.